This TCR beta chain was captured by sequencing in a study of blood T cell repertoires in COVID-19. Study summary: Researchers got acute and convalescent COVID-19 samples from the United States, Italy and Spain. PBMCs, B-cell-depleted T cells, or T cells provided the cDNA or gDNA that made up the material.

CDR3 size: 13 residues. From germline, CDR1 is SGHDT and CDR2 YYEEEE. V lost 2 bases, J lost 8 bases, and 13 bases lay in between. As handled by the study authors: Nucleated cell number was recorded as an estimate derived from reference gene primer amplification. Clones were read by immunoSEQ multiplex PCR, and TCRdb kept only the in-frame ones, dropping some. The V and J calls and clone size were taken over from that table, and D and trimming were inferred from the DNA. Of around 140,000 clones listed, roughly 84% are singletons. The V call is TRBV5-6, the J call TRBJ1-2, with D possibly being TRBD1 (5 bases). Input material: peripheral blood. This receptor was identified in a man between 60 and 75 years old with acute or convalescent COVID-19. The chain's CDR3 is CASSFVGEEGYTF. CDR3 sequence (DNA): TGTGCCAGCAGCTTCGTAGGGGAAGAAGGCTACACCTTC. Looking up the rest from reference TRBV5-6 and TRBJ1-2 gives the full variable domain: DAGVTQSPTHLIKTRGQQVTLRCSPKSGHDTVSWYQQALGQGPQFIFQYYEEEERQRGNFPDRFSGHQFPNYSSELNVNALLLGDSALYLCASSFVGEEGYTFGSGTRLTVV.